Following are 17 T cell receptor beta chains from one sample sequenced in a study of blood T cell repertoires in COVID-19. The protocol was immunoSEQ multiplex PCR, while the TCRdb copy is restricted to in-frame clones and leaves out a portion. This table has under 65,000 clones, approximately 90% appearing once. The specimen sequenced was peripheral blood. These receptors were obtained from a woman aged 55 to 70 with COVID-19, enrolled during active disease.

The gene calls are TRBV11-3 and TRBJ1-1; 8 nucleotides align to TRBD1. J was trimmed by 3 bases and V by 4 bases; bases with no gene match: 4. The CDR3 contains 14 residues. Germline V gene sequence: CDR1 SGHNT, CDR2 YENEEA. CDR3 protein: CASSSTGVYTEAFF. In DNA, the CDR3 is TGTGCCAGCAGCTCGACAGGGGTCTACACTGAAGCTTTCTTT.

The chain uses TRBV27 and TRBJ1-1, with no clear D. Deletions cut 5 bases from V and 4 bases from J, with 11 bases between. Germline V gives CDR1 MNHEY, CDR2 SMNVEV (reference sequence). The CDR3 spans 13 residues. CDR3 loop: CASSRSVLTEAFF. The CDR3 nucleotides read TGTGCCAGCAGTAGATCGGTGCTCACTGAAGCTTTCTTT.

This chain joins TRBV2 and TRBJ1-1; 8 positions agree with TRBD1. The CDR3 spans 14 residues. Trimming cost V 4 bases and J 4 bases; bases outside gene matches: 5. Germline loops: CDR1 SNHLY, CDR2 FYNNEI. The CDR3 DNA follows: TGTGCCAGCAGTGTCAGGGGGCGCGGCACTGAAGCTTTCTTT. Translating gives CASSVRGRGTEAFF.

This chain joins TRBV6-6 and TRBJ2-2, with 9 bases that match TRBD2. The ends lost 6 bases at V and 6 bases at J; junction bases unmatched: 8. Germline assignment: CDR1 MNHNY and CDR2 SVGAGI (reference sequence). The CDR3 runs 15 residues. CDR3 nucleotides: TGTGCCAGCAGCGGCGGGAGGGCTTTTTCCGGGGAGCTGTTTTTT. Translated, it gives CASSGGRAFSGELFF.

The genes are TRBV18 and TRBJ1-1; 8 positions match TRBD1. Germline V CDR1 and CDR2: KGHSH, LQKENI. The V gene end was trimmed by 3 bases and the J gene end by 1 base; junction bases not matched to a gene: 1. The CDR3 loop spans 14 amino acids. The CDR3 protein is CASSPGQANTEAFF. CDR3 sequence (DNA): TGTGCCAGCTCACCGGGACAGGCGAACACTGAAGCTTTCTTT.

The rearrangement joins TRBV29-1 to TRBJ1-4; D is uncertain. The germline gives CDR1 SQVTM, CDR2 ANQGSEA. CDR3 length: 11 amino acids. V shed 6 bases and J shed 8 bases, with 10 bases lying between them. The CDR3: CSVNSAEKLFF. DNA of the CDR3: TGCAGCGTAAATTCCGCGGAAAAACTGTTTTTT.

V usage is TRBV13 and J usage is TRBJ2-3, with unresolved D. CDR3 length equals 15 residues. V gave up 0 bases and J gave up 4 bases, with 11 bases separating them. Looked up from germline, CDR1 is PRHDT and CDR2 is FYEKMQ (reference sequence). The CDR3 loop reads CASSLGMSRSDTQYF. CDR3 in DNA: TGTGCCAGCAGCTTAGGTATGTCGAGGTCAGATACGCAGTATTTT.

The chain's CDR3 is CASSGDREVYTF. The CDR3 DNA is TGTGCCAGCAGTGGGGACAGGGAGGTCTACACCTTC. The gene calls are TRBV6-6 and TRBJ1-2; 9 nucleotides align to TRBD1. Germline V CDR1 and CDR2: MNHNY, SVGAGI (reference sequence). This CDR3 is built from 12 residues. Unmatched junction bases numbered 5, after V lost 5 bases and J lost 10 bases.

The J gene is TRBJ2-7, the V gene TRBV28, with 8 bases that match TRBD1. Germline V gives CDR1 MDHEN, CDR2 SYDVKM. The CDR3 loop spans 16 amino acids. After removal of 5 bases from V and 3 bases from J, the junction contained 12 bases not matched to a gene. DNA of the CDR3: TGTGCCAGCAGTCCAGGACCCGGGACAGGTGTCTACGAGCAGTACTTC. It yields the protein CASSPGPGTGVYEQYF.

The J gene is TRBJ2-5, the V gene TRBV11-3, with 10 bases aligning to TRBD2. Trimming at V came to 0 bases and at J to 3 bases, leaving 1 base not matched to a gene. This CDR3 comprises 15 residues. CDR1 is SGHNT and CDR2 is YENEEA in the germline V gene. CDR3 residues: CASSLDLAGEETQYF. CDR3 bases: TGTGCCAGCAGCTTAGATCTAGCGGGAGAAGAGACCCAGTACTTC.

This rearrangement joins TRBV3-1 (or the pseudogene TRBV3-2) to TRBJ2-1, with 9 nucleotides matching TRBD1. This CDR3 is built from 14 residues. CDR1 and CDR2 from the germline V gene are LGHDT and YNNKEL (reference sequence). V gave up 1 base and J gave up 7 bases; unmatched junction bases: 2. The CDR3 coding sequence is TGTGCCAGCAGCCAAGGGACAGGGGTGAATGAGCAGTTCTTC. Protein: CASSQGTGVNEQFF.

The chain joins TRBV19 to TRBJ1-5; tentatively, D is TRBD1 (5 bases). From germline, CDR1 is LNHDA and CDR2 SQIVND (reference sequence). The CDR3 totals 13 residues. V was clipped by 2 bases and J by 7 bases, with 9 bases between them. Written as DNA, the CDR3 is TGTGCCAGTAGTATATCAGGGTCCCAGCCCCAGCATTTT. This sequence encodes CASSISGSQPQHF.

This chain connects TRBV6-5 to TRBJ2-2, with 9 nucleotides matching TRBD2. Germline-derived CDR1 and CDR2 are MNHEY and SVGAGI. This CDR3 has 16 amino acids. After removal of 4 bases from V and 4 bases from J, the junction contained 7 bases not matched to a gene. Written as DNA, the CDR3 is TGTGCCAGCAGTTCGTTAGCGGGAGTGAGCACCGGGGAGCTGTTTTTT. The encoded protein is CASSSLAGVSTGELFF.

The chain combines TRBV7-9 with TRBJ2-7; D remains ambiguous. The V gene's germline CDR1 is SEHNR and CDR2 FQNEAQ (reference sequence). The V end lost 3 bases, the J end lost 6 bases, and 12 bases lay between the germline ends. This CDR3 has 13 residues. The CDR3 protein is CASSFLSLREQYF. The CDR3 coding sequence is TGTGCCAGCAGCTTCCTCTCCCTTCGCGAGCAGTACTTC.

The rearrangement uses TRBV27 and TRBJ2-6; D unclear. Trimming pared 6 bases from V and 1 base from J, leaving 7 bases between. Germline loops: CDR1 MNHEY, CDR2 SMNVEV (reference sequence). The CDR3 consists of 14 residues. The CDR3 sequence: CASRRSSGANVLTF. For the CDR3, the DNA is TGTGCCAGCAGGAGGTCGTCTGGGGCCAACGTCCTGACTTTC. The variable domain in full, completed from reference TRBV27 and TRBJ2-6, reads EAQVTQNPRYLITVTGKKLTVTCSQNMNHEYMSWYRQDPGLGLRQIYYSMNVEVTDKGDVPEGYKVSRKEKRNFPLILESPSPNQTSLYFCASRRSSGANVLTFGAGSRLTVL.

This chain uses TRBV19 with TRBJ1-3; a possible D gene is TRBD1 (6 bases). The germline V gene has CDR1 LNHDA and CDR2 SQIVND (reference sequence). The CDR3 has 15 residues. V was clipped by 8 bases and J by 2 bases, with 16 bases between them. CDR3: CASGRQGPAGNTIYF. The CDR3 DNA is TGTGCCAGTGGACGTCAGGGGCCGGCTGGAAACACCATATATTTT.

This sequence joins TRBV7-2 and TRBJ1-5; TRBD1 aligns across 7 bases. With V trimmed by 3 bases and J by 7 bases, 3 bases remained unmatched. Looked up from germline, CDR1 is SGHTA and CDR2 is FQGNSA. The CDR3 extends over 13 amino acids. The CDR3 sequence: CASSLTGRQPQHF. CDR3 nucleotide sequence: TGTGCCAGCAGCTTGACAGGGCGACAGCCCCAGCATTTT.